This T cell receptor (beta chain) emerged from a study of molecular identifiers for immune sequencing clone quantification. The CDR3 runs to 14 residues. The V and J ends lost 4 bases and 6 bases respectively, with 15 bases between them. CDR1 and CDR2 (germline): PRHDT, FYEKMQ (reference sequence). Turning to this clonotype: This clone may be a read error of a much larger clone one base away. This CDR3 fails to terminate in the conserved phenylalanine or tryptophan, so it likely reflects a read error.

Previously described methods and listed TCR primers produced bulk TCR libraries. Via MiXCR, TCRdb re-called the PCR reads, giving one row per CDR3 protein. The sample lists more than 450,000 distinct CDR3 sequences, about a fifth occurring once. The sequence came from a human donor in good health. Some libraries in this study had Jurkat cell RNA spiked in. The rearrangement joins TRBV13 to TRBJ2-5, with D perhaps given as TRBD1 or TRBD2 (5 bases each). Sequencing was carried out using naive CD8+ T cells from blood, with Jurkat cell RNA spiked in. Subset here: FACS-sorted CD8+CD4-CCR7+CD45RA+ naive T cells. The CDR3 DNA is TGTGCCAGCAGCTGGGACCTAACGGGGAAGACCCAGTACCTC. Amino acids: CASSWDLTGKTQYL.